The 11 T cell receptor beta chains below were found in one sample sequenced in a study of neurological immune-mediated disorders. One entry per CDR3 protein results from TCRdb running MiXCR on the 5' RACE reads. The sample includes approximately 40,000 distinct CDR3 sequences, roughly 21% seen only once; the top ten take about 4.7%. Time point defined: technical triplicate 3. The sample taken for sequencing was PBMCs. The source is a man aged 55 to 69 with HTLV-1-associated myelopathy (HAM/TSP).

This clonotype was recorded many times. V usage is TRBV12-3 or TRBV12-4 and J usage is TRBJ2-2; 11 bases agree with TRBD2. The CDR3 has 17 amino acids. V dropped 2 bases and J dropped 4; count of bases not matched to a gene: 6. The CDR3 bases are TGTGCCAGCAGTTTACCCCGACTAGCGGGGCCCACCGGGGAGCTGTTTTTT. It codes for CASSLPRLAGPTGELFF.

Comments on this clonotype: With a much larger clone just one base away, this may be a read error. The CDR3, as DNA: TGCAGTACATTGGGACAACTCAATGAGCAGTTATTC. This gives the protein CSTLGQLNEQLF. The chain uses TRBV20-1 and TRBJ2-1; a weak D match, TRBD1 (6 bases). The CDR3 has 12 residues. The germline CDR1 and CDR2 sequences are DFQATT and SNEGSKA (reference sequence).

The chain is built from TRBV7-8 and TRBJ2-1, with TRBD2 matching over 10 bases. The V gene end was trimmed by 5 bases and the J gene end by 7 bases; junction bases not matched to a gene: 11. The CDR3 has 16 amino acids. Germline V CDR1 and CDR2: SGHVS, FQNEAQ. In DNA, the CDR3 is TGTGCCAGCAGCGAGCTGAGCGGGAGGGCGATTAATGAGCAGTTCTTC. Translation: CASSELSGRAINEQFF.

This clonotype was detected ten times or more. The rearrangement uses TRBV7-8 and TRBJ2-3; TRBD2 matches at 13 bases. There are 16 residues in the CDR3. Germline loops: CDR1 SGHVS, CDR2 FQNEAQ. J lost 6 bases, V lost 4 bases, and 7 bases had no gene match. CDR3 loop: CASSSGLAGLADTQYF. As DNA, the CDR3 is TGTGCCAGCAGCTCGGGACTAGCGGGGCTCGCGGATACGCAGTATTTT.

Ten or more counts support this clonotype. The chain has TRBV7-8 and TRBJ1-6; D may be TRBD1 (5 bases). Germline V gives CDR1 SGHVS, CDR2 FQNEAQ. Deletions cut 5 bases from V and 5 bases from J, with 16 bases between. CDR3 size: 16 residues. CDR3 coding DNA: TGTGCCAGCAGCCGAGGGGCGGGAAGGAATAATTCACCCCTCCACTTT. This encodes CASSRGAGRNNSPLHF.

There are many counts of this clonotype. The chain couples TRBV29-1 to TRBJ1-2; the D gene is possibly TRBD1 (5 bases). V lost 1 base to trimming and J lost 2 bases, with 14 bases between them. CDR1 is SQVTM, CDR2 ANQGSEA, per germline. This CDR3 is 15 amino acids long. The CDR3, as DNA: TGCAGCGTTGAAGGCTCGGGGGGTACGAACTATGGCTACACCTTC. Its protein product is CSVEGSGGTNYGYTF.

V and J are TRBV5-1 and TRBJ2-3; 16 bases align to TRBD2. J was trimmed by 7 bases and V by 4 bases; bases with no gene match: 9. CDR3 length: 17 residues. Germline CDR1 and CDR2: SGHRS and YFSETQ. The CDR3 loop reads CASSAPGLAGGPNTQYF. CDR3 sequence (DNA): TGCGCCAGCAGCGCCCCGGGACTAGCGGGAGGGCCGAATACGCAGTATTTT. The whole variable domain, remainder taken from reference TRBV5-1 and TRBJ2-3, is KAGVTQTPRYLIKTRGQQVTLSCSPISGHRSVSWYQQTPGQGLQFLFEYFSETQRNKGNFPGRFSGRQFSNSRSEMNVSTLELGDSALYLCASSAPGLAGGPNTQYFGPGTRLTVL.

Many counts were recorded for this clonotype. The V call is TRBV7-2, the J call TRBJ2-1; TRBD1 matches 8 bases. CDR1 is SGHTA, CDR2 FQGNSA, per germline. The CDR3 length is 15 residues. Losses at the gene ends were 7 bases for V and 9 bases for J; bases not matched to a gene: 14. The CDR3 is CASTRSRGLYGEQFF. CDR3 sequence (DNA): TGTGCCAGCACCCGTTCCAGGGGGCTCTACGGTGAGCAGTTCTTC.

This clonotype has more than one count but fewer than ten. V is TRBV20-1 and J is TRBJ2-7; 7 bases line up with TRBD2. Germline lookup yields CDR1 DFQATT and CDR2 SNEGSKA (reference sequence). The V gene end was trimmed by 0 bases and the J gene end by 1 base; junction bases not matched to a gene: 15. The CDR3 totals 18 residues. The CDR3 here is CSARDRGLTRAFSYEQYF. The CDR3 region has the DNA TGCAGTGCTAGAGATCGGGGACTAACGCGAGCCTTTTCCTACGAGCAGTACTTC.

By share, this clonotype counts as medium-sized. The V and J genes are TRBV20-1 and TRBJ2-7; TRBD2 agrees at 13 bases. Trimming removed 3 bases from V and 2 bases from J; junction bases left unmatched: 10. The CDR3 has 17 residues. Germline CDR1 and CDR2: DFQATT and SNEGSKA (reference sequence). CDR3 in amino acids: CSARGDGLAGAPYEQYF. DNA of the CDR3: TGCAGTGCTAGGGGGGATGGACTAGCGGGAGCCCCCTACGAGCAGTACTTC.

In its sample, this clonotype was seen many times. The chain employs TRBV5-1 and TRBJ1-4; a possible D gene is TRBD1 (6 bases). CDR1 is SGHRS, CDR2 YFSETQ, per germline. The CDR3 has 15 residues. Trimming shortened V by 4 bases and J by 0 bases, and 10 bases separated the two germline ends. CDR3 residues: CASSLQGATNEKLFF. The CDR3 coding sequence is TGCGCCAGCAGCCTACAGGGCGCAACTAATGAAAAACTGTTTTTT.